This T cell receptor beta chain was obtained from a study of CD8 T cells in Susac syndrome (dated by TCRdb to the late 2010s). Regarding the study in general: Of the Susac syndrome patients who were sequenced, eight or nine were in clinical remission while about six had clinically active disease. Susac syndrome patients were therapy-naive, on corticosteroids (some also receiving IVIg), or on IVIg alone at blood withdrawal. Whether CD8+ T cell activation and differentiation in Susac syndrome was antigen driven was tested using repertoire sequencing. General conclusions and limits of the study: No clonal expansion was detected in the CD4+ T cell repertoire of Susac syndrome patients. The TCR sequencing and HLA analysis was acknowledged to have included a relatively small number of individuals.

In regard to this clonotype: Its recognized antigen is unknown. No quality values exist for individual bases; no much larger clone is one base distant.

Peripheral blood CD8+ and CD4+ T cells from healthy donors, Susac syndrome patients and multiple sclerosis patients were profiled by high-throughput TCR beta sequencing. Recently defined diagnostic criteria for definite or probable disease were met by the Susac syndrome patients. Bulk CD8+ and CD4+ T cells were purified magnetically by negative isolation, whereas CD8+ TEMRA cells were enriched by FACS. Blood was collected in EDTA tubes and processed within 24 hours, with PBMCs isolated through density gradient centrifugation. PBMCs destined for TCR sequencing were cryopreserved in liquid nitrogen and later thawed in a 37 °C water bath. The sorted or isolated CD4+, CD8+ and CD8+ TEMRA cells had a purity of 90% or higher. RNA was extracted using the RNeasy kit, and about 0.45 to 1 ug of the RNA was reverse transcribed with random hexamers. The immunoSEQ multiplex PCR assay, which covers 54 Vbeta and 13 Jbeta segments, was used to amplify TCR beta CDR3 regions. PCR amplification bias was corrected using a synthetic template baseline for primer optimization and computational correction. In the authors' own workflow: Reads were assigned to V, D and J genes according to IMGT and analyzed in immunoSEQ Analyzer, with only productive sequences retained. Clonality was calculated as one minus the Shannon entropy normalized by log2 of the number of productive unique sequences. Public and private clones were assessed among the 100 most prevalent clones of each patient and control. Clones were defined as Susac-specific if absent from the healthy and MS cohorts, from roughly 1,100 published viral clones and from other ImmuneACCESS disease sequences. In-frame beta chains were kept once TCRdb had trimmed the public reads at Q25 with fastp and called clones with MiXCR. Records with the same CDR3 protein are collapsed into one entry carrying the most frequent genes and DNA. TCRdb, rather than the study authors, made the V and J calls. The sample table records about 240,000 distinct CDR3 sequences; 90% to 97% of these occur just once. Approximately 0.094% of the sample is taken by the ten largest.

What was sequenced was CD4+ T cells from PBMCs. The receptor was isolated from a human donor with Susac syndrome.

CDR3 reads: CSATTQAGAYEQYF. The DNA sequence is as follows: TGCAGTGCTACCACCCAAGCGGGGGCCTACGAGCAGTACTTC. The chain links TRBV20-1 with TRBJ2-7, and 8 junction bases match TRBD2. Reading the germline V gene (reference sequence) gives CDR1 DFQATT and CDR2 SNEGSKA. The V end gives up 4 bases and the J end 2 bases, leaving 7 bases in the junction not matched to a gene. Its CDR3 holds 14 amino acids, cysteine through phenylalanine. Only the CDR3 DNA is retained, 42 bases long and in frame from the first base.